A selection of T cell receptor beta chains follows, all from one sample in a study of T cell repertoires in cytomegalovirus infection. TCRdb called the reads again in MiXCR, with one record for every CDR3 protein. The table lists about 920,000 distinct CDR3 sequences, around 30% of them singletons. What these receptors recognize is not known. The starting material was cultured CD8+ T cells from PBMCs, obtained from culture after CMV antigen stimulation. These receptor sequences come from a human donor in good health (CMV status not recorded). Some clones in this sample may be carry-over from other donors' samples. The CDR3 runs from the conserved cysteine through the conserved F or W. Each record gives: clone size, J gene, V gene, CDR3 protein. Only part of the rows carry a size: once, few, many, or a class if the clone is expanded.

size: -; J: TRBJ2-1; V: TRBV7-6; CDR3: CASSSDRGYEQFF
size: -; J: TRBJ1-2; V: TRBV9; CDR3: CASSGYGTGDGYTF
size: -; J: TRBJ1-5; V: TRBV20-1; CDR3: CSARDPGNQPQHF
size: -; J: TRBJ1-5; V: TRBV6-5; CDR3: CASRVGQVNQPQHF
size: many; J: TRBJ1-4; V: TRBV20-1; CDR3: CSAREGTTKRGANEKLFF
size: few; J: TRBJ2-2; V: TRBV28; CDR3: CASSYPSGRVNTGELFF
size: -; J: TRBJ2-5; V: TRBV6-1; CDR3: CASSKLFSGEEETQYF
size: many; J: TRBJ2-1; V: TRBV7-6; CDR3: CASSLGTGWGIYEQFF
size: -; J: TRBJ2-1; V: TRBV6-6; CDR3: CASSYSGGIFEQFF
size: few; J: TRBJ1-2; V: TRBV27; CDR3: CASSFGPTYYGYTF
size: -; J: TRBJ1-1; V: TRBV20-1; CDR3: CSDTPIEAFF
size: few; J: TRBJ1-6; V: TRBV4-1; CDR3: CASSLGGSPGNSPLHF
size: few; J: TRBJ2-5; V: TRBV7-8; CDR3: CASSYAGGGETQYF
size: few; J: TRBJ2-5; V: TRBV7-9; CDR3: CASSDPSGQETQYF
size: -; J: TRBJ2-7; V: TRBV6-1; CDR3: CASRVVLTSYEQYF
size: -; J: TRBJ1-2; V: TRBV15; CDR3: CATSRPTGGYGYTF
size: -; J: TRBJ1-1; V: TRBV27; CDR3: CARPPGRGDTEAFF
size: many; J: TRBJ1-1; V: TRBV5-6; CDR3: CASNRGPEAFF
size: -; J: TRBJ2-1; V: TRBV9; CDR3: CASSVDGGNNNEQFF
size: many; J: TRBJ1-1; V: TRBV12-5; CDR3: CASGPGGTEAFF
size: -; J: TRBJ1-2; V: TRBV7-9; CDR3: CASSEEGDRGYTF
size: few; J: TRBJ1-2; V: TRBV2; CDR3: CASSEAGSPGGAGYTF
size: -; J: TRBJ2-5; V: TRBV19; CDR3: CASSITHHGGQETQYF
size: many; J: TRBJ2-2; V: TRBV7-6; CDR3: CASSLRPERGENTGELFF
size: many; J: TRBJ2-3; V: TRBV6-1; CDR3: CASSEVPGTDTQYF
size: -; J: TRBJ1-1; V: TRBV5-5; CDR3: CASSLVLDRIDLNTEAFF
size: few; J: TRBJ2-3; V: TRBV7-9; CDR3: CASSQPGPPQYF
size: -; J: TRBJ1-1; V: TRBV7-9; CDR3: CASSFRTLKEKNTEAFF
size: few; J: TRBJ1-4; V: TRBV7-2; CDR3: CASSRQGTTEKLFF
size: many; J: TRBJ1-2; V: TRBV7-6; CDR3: CASSSPDRGPFGYTF
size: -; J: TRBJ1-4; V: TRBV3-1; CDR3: CASSQERRTNEKLFF
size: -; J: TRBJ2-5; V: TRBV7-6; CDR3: CASSFGISETQYF
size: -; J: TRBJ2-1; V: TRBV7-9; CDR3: CASSLGSLGSSYNEQFF
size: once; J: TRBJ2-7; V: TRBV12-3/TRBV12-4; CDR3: CAIPSGQPYHEPYF
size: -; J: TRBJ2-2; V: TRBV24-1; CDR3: CATSAKPGRLRDVGELFF
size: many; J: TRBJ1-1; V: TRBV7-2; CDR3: CASSLGQFTEAFF
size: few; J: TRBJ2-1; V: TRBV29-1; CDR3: CSVVAQGIAYNEQFF
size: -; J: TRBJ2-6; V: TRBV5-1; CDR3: CASSLESSGANVLTF
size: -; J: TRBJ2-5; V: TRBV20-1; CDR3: CSRGTVPWGETQYF
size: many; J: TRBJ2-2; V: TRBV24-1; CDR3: CATTGETGELFF
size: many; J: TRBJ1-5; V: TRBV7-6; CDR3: CASSESGGASQPQHF
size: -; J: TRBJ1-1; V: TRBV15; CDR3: CATSRADSLNTEAFF
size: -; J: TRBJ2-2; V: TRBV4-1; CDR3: CASSPKGLAHTGELFF
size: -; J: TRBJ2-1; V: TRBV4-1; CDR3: CASSQAGRGWDEQFF